This record looks at one TCR beta chain sequence and its context. Its target is not known. Sequencing was done on patients that had shown CD8+CD57+ cell expansion by flow cytometry. Blood came from patients not yet given any therapy. TCR beta VDJ and CDR3 profiles were obtained from a genomic DNA template. TCRdb re-derived calls from the reads in MiXCR, one entry per CDR3 protein. The sample lists about 150,000 distinct CDR3 sequences; approximately 52% were seen once. The data originate from a study of CD8+CD57+ T cells in acquired aplastic anemia. Study summary: Recorded DNA amounts for sorted CD4+ and CD8+ cells had an average of around 3.5 ug.

Study-level results: The study found no significant CD8+ Simpson's diversity difference between patients and controls. Overlap between patients and controls comprised about 30 CD8+ CDR3 sequences.

There are 15 residues in the CDR3. V lost 5 bases to trimming and J lost 8 bases; unmatched junction nucleotides: 7. Per germline, CDR1 SGHTA and CDR2 FQGTGA. Sequenced material: sorted CD4+, CD8+, or CD8+CD57+ T cells (not recorded which) from PBMCs. The chain recombines TRBV7-3 with TRBJ2-1; 12 nucleotides align to TRBD2. This clonotype was sampled from a human donor with aplastic anemia. CDR3 loop: CASSPSGGDTDEQFF. The CDR3 nucleotides are TGTGCCAGCAGCCCTAGCGGGGGGGACACGGATGAGCAGTTCTTC.